This T cell receptor (beta chain) comes out of a study of blood T cell repertoires in COVID-19. Study overall: From the United States, Italy and Spain came samples of acute and convalescent COVID-19.

TCRdb's table, derived via immunoSEQ multiplex PCR, lists solely in-frame clones and lacks some. The sample consists of about 200,000 clones, roughly 86% of them appearing once. J was trimmed by 5 bases and V by 2 bases; bases with no gene match: 6. There are 14 residues in the CDR3. Germline V lookup: CDR1 LGHNT, CDR2 FRNRAP. This TCR came from a man between 18 and 35 years old with active or convalescent COVID-19. The sequenced sample was peripheral blood. V and J are TRBV12-5 and TRBJ2-7; TRBD1 agrees at 7 bases. CDR3 amino acids: CASGLRGGYDEQYF. In nucleotides, the CDR3 is TGTGCTAGTGGTTTGAGAGGGGGCTACGACGAGCAGTACTTC.